This T cell receptor beta chain was sequenced for a study of vaccination effects on CD4 cells after COVID-19. Profiled with immunoSEQ multiplex PCR; TCRdb holds only in-frame clones, not every one. The sample records roughly 24,000 clones, 75% to 80% being singletons. Study-wide findings and caveats: In the late period after vaccination, infection- and vaccine-induced clones contracted markedly.

Sequencing in the ViraFEST assay came after antigen-specific CD4+ T cells had been expanded with viral peptide pools, which were used to stimulate PBMC. Subsequent to approximately 9 days of culture, CD4+ T cells were isolated. Vaccination of participants consisted of two doses of either the BNT162b2 or mRNA-1273 vaccine. Vaccinated recipients, who were negative for nucleocapsid antibodies, had no history of SARS-CoV-2 infection. Every well got a few million PBMC, which were grown with around 10 IU/ml IL-2 and 8.5 to 10 ug/ml peptides. Half-medium exchanges with IL-2 medium took place on days 3 and 7. The V end lost 3 bases, the J end lost 3 bases, and 8 bases lay between the germline ends. The CDR3 consists of 13 residues. CDR1 ENHRY and CDR2 SYGVKD come from the germline V gene. This clone came up once. The antigen remains undetermined.

The chain is built from TRBV10-3 and TRBJ2-5; D is undetermined. This material consisted of CD4+ T cells from PBMCs cultured with SARS-CoV-2 spike peptides, taken after COVID-19 vaccination. The TCR comes from a human donor who received a COVID-19 vaccine. Some clones in this sample may be carry-over from other donors' samples. Written as DNA, the CDR3 is TGTGCCATCAGTGAATCGGAAGAAGAGACCCAGTACTTC. Translated, it gives CAISESEEETQYF.